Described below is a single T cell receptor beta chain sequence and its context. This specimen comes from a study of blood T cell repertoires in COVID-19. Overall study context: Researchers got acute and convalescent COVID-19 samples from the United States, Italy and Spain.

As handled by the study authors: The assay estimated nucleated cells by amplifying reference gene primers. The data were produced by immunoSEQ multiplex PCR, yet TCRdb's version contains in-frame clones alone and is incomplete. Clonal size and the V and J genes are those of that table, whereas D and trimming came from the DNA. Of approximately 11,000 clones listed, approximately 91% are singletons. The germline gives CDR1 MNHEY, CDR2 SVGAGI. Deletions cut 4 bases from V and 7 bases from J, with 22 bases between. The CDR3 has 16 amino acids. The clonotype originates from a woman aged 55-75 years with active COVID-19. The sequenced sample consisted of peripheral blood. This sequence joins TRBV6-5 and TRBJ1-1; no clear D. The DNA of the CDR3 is TGTGCCAGCAGTTCACACCCCATGAACACAGTCGATGAAGCTTTCTTT. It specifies CASSSHPMNTVDEAFF.